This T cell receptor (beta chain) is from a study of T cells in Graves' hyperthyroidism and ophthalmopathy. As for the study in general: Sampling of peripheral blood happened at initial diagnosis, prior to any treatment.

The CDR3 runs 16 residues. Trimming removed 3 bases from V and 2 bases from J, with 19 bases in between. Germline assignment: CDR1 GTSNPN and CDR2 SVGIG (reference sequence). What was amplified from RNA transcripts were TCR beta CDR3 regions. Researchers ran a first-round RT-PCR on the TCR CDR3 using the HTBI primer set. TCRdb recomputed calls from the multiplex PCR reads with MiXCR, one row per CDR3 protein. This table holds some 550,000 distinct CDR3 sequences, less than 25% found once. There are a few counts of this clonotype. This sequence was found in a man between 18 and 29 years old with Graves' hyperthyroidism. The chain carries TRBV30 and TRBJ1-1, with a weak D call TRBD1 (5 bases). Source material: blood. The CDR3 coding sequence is TGTGCCTGGAGCCCCTGGGGACCGGAAATAAACACTGAAGCTTTCTTT. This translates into CAWSPWGPEINTEAFF.